A selection of T cell receptor beta chains follows, all from one sample in a study of beta chain features in type 1 diabetes. Profiling relied on immunoSEQ multiplex PCR, and the TCRdb table lists in-frame clones only, not all of them. The sample includes hundreds of thousands of clones, 9.6% of them seen just once. The specimen sequenced was naive CD4+ T cells from blood. These receptors were taken from a woman aged 18-29 years in good health. The CDR3 runs from the conserved cysteine through the conserved F or W. A D gene is named only where the DNA matches it firmly. Rows may omit the clone size; those that give it use once, few, many or a size class.

clone_size	d_call	v_call	j_call	cdr3_nt	cdr3_aa
-	-	TRBV6-5	TRBJ2-3	TGTGCCAGCAGTTATAAGGGGCTGGCTAGCACAGATACGCAGTATTTT	CASSYKGLASTDTQYF
-	TRBD2	TRBV19	TRBJ2-7	TGTGCCAGTGGACTAGCGGGAGATCCCTCCTACGAGCAGTACTTC	CASGLAGDPSYEQYF
-	-	TRBV28	TRBJ1-2	TGTGCCAGCAGAGAGAGCTATGGCTACACCTTC	CASRESYGYTF
-	TRBD1	TRBV10-2	TRBJ2-1	TGCGCCAGCAGGGACAGGGTTGACGAGCAGTTCTTC	CASRDRVDEQFF
-	-	TRBV30	TRBJ1-5	TGTGCCTGGAGCAGAGGTGGGCAGCCCCAGCATTTT	CAWSRGGQPQHF
-	-	TRBV7-6	TRBJ2-1	TGTGCCAGCAGCCCGCCTAGACCGGTTTACAATGAGCAGTTCTTC	CASSPPRPVYNEQFF
-	TRBD2	TRBV5-1	TRBJ2-7	TGCGCCAGCAGCTCTCCGACTAGCGGGGGGCATAAAAATAACTACGAGCAGTACTTC	CASSSPTSGGHKNNYEQYF
few	TRBD2	TRBV5-1	TRBJ2-1	TGCGCCAGCAGCTTCGGCGGGGGGGCGGGTGAGCAGTTCTTC	CASSFGGGAGEQFF
-	TRBD1	TRBV25-1	TRBJ1-2	TGTGCCAGCAGGAAAGATGGGACAGACGGTCGCTATGGCTACACCTTC	CASRKDGTDGRYGYTF
-	-	TRBV18	TRBJ1-2	TGTGCCAGCTCACCACCTGTCGGCAGCCGCGGCTATGGCTACACCTTC	CASSPPVGSRGYGYTF
-	TRBD1	TRBV6-1	TRBJ2-1	TGTAAGACCAGTTCAACAGGGGCCTCCTACAATGAGCAGTTCTTC	CKTSSTGASYNEQFF
few	TRBD1	TRBV27	TRBJ2-7	TGTGCCAGCAGTTTCAGGGGGAGCTCCTACGAGCAGTACTTC	CASSFRGSSYEQYF
few	-	TRBV5-1	TRBJ1-1	TGCGCCAGCAGCCCAACGACAGCGAACACTGAAGCTTTCTTT	CASSPTTANTEAFF
-	-	TRBV19	TRBJ2-5	TGTGCCAGTAGTGACACAGGGCGAGAGACCCAGTACTTC	CASSDTGRETQYF
-	-	TRBV20-1	TRBJ1-1	TGCAGTTCCCACGGAACTTGGGCCCTCTTT	CSSHGTWALF
few	TRBD2	TRBV19	TRBJ2-3	TGTGCCAGTAGTATGTATGGGACTAGCGACACAGATACGCAGTATTTT	CASSMYGTSDTDTQYF
few	-	TRBV19	TRBJ1-6	TGTGCCAGTAGCTTCGGTTCACGGGATTCACCCCTCCACTTT	CASSFGSRDSPLHF
-	-	TRBV19	TRBJ1-1	TGTGCCAGTAGTATACCGGGGAACCCGGGGAACACTGAAGCTTTCTTT	CASSIPGNPGNTEAFF
few	-	TRBV5-1	TRBJ1-1	TGCGCCAGCAGCTTGGACGGAACAGGACGGCCGAACACTGAAGCTTTCTTT	CASSLDGTGRPNTEAFF
few	-	TRBV25-1	TRBJ1-2	TGTGCCAGCAGTGCAAGGGGAAGGGCGGATGGCTACACCTTC	CASSARGRADGYTF
-	-	TRBV2	TRBJ1-1	TGTGCCAGCAGTAACATGAACACTGAAGCTTTCTTT	CASSNMNTEAFF
-	-	TRBV7-3	TRBJ2-1	TGTGCCAGCAGCTCCGCGAGCGGACAGGAGCAGTTCTTC	CASSSASGQEQFF
-	TRBD2	TRBV2	TRBJ2-1	TGTGCCAGCACCCCTAGCGGGACAACCATCCATGAGCAGTTCTTC	CASTPSGTTIHEQFF
few	-	TRBV7-9	TRBJ2-7	TGTGCCAGCAGCTTAAATCAGGGTAGGCAGTACTTC	CASSLNQGRQYF
-	TRBD1	TRBV6-5	TRBJ2-7	TGTGCCAGCAGTTCGACAGGGTTCTACGAGCAGTACTTC	CASSSTGFYEQYF
-	-	TRBV30	TRBJ1-1	TGTGCCTGGAGTCCCCGTCTAACTGAAGCTTTCTTT	CAWSPRLTEAFF
few	-	TRBV5-4	TRBJ1-1	TGTGCCAGCAGCGCGAGAGGACACCTGAATGTTGAAGCTTTCTTT	CASSARGHLNVEAFF
-	TRBD1	TRBV5-1	TRBJ2-1	TGCGCCAGCAGCCCCGGGACAGGTTACAATGAGCAGTTCTTC	CASSPGTGYNEQFF
few	TRBD1	TRBV19	TRBJ1-1	TGTGCCAGTAGTCTCGGGACAGCGAACACTGAAGCTTTCTTT	CASSLGTANTEAFF
-	-	TRBV6-5	TRBJ2-1	TGTGCCACCGGACCTGGAGGAAATGAGCAGTTCTTC	CATGPGGNEQFF
few	-	TRBV27	TRBJ2-1	TGTGCCAGCAGTTTAAACAGGATAATCGATGAGCAGTTCTTC	CASSLNRIIDEQFF